The rows below give T cell receptor beta chains drawn from one sample of a study of Ad26.COV2.S vaccination and SARS-CoV-2 variants. TCRdb's copy holds only in-frame clones and misses some; the assay was immunoSEQ multiplex PCR. This table has just under 250,000 clones, around 87% appearing once. Here the sequenced sample was peripheral blood, taken in a trial of Ad26.COV2.S vaccine versus placebo. The receptors here all came from a person aged 18-65 years who received the Ad26.COV2.S COVID-19 vaccine or a placebo. The CDR3 runs from the conserved cysteine through the conserved F or W. Fields, in order: D gene, J gene, clone size, V gene, CDR3 protein, CDR3 DNA. The D gene is left open where the match is weak. Some rows have no size entry. The others give once, few or many, or a class for an expanded clone.

>TRBD1|TRBJ1-6|.|TRBV6-5
CATARGSGNSPLHF
TGTGCCACCGCCAGGGGGTCGGGTAATTCACCCCTCCACTTT
>.|TRBJ2-7|.|TRBV19
CASSIGQGYEQYF
TGTGCCAGTAGTATCGGACAAGGTTACGAGCAGTACTTC
>.|TRBJ2-7|.|TRBV19
CASSISNPSGEQYF
TGTGCCAGTAGTATATCTAACCCGAGTGGCGAGCAGTACTTC
>TRBD1|TRBJ2-7|.|TRBV12-3/TRBV12-4
CASRQDRAYEQYF
TGTGCCAGCAGACAGGACAGGGCCTACGAGCAGTACTTC
>.|TRBJ1-1|.|TRBV30
CAWTKGGLNTEAFF
TGTGCCTGGACTAAGGGGGGATTGAACACTGAAGCTTTCTTT
>.|TRBJ2-7|.|TRBV14
CASSLPGKLLSYEQYF
TGTGCCAGCAGCCTACCTGGCAAGCTCCTTTCCTACGAGCAGTACTTC
>.|TRBJ1-3|.|TRBV28
CASSRRDGLSNTIYF
TGTGCCAGCAGTCGTCGGGACGGACTGTCAAACACCATATATTTT
>.|TRBJ2-7|.|TRBV7-2
CASSLGGTAYEQYF
TGTGCCAGCAGCTTAGGCGGGACCGCCTACGAGCAGTACTTC
>.|TRBJ1-5|.|TRBV7-2
CASSLEGGPYSNQPQHF
TGTGCCAGCAGCTTAGAGGGGGGGCCATACAGCAATCAGCCCCAGCATTTT
>TRBD2|TRBJ2-2|.|TRBV5-1
CASSRSGGSNTGELFF
TGCGCCAGCAGCCGTAGCGGGGGGTCGAACACCGGGGAGCTGTTTTTT
>.|TRBJ2-3|.|TRBV28
CASLDSRYEQYF
TGTGCCAGCTTGGACAGCCGATACGAGCAGTATTTT
>.|TRBJ2-7|.|TRBV10-3
CAIAKGLSSYEQYF
TGTGCCATCGCAAAGGGTTTGAGCTCCTACGAGCAGTACTTC
>.|TRBJ1-6|.|TRBV28
CASSSGLGNSPLHF
TGTGCCAGCAGCTCGGGCCTCGGGAATTCACCCCTCCACTTT
>.|TRBJ2-3|few|TRBV5-4
CASSLPGYGTDTQYF
TGTGCCAGCAGCTTACCGGGGTATGGCACAGATACGCAGTATTTT
>TRBD1|TRBJ2-1|.|TRBV5-1
CASSLGTGSPQFF
TGCGCCAGCAGCTTGGGGACAGGATCACCGCAGTTCTTC
>TRBD1|TRBJ1-6|.|TRBV27
CASSLRQAGRGREWPLHF
TGTGCCAGCAGCCTGCGGCAGGCGGGCAGGGGGCGGGAGTGGCCCCTCCACTTT
>TRBD1|TRBJ1-1|.|TRBV5-5
CASTSRTGVEAFF
TGTGCCAGCACCTCCCGGACAGGGGTTGAAGCTTTCTTT
>TRBD1|TRBJ1-4|.|TRBV5-8
CASSSGQGGGANEKLFF
TGTGCCAGCAGTTCTGGACAGGGAGGAGGTGCTAATGAAAAACTGTTTTTT
>TRBD2|TRBJ2-5|.|TRBV7-9
CASSSPSGGHQETQYF
TGTGCCAGCAGCTCCCCTAGCGGGGGCCATCAAGAGACCCAGTACTTC
>.|TRBJ2-1|.|TRBV18
CASYPAEAYSYNEQFF
TGTGCCAGCTACCCCGCTGAGGCATACTCCTACAATGAGCAGTTCTTC
>.|TRBJ1-5|once|TRBV5-6
CASSLGGFNQPQHF
TGTGCCAGCAGCTTGGGCGGGTTCAATCAGCCCCAGCATTTT
>.|TRBJ1-6|once|TRBV15
CATSGPGRGSPLHF
TGTGCCACCAGCGGACCAGGGAGAGGCTCACCCCTCCACTTT
>.|TRBJ1-5|.|TRBV24-1
CATSGGLSNQPQHF
TGTGCCACCAGTGGCGGGCTTAGCAATCAGCCCCAGCATTTT
>.|TRBJ1-1|.|TRBV5-1
CASTLNSEVGTEAFF
TGCGCCAGCACCCTGAACTCCGAGGTGGGAACTGAAGCTTTCTTT
>TRBD1|TRBJ1-5|few|TRBV6-2/TRBV6-3
CASSSRQGPVDQPQHF
TGTGCCAGCAGTTCTAGACAGGGGCCGGTGGATCAGCCCCAGCATTTT
>TRBD1|TRBJ2-7|.|TRBV6-5
CASSYQTGGEQYF
TGTGCCAGCAGTTACCAAACAGGGGGTGAGCAGTACTTC
>.|TRBJ2-6|.|TRBV6-5
CASSSPEGPGANVLTF
TGTGCCAGCAGTTCCCCCGAGGGGCCTGGGGCCAACGTCCTGACTTTC
>.|TRBJ2-2|.|TRBV30
CAWIHQGNTGELFF
TGTGCCTGGATCCACCAGGGAAACACCGGGGAGCTGTTTTTT
>TRBD1|TRBJ1-2|.|TRBV19
CASIAHTDRGSNYGYTF
TGTGCCAGTATCGCACACACTGACAGGGGTTCTAACTATGGCTACACCTTC
>TRBD1|TRBJ1-4|.|TRBV7-9
CASSTRDRGHEKLFF
TGTGCCAGCAGCACGAGGGACAGGGGGCATGAAAAACTGTTTTTT
>.|TRBJ2-3|.|TRBV5-4
CASSLASTDTQYF
TGTGCCAGCAGCTTGGCTAGCACAGATACGCAGTATTTT
>TRBD2|TRBJ2-2|.|TRBV6-2/TRBV6-3
CASSGLAGINTGELFF
TGTGCCAGCAGTGGACTAGCGGGAATAAACACCGGGGAGCTGTTTTTT
>.|TRBJ2-3|.|TRBV14
CASSPMGTDTQYF
TGTGCCAGCAGTCCTATGGGCACAGATACGCAGTATTTT
>.|TRBJ1-2|many|TRBV6-5
CASRPSGPEGVGYTF
TGTGCCAGCAGACCCTCCGGACCGGAGGGAGTAGGCTACACCTTC
>TRBD2|TRBJ2-1|.|TRBV6-5
CASRALAGGMNEQFF
TGTGCCAGCAGGGCACTAGCGGGGGGGATGAATGAGCAGTTCTTC
>.|TRBJ1-6|.|TRBV7-3
CASSLTADSPLHF
TGTGCCAGCAGCTTAACGGCGGATTCACCCCTCCACTTT
>.|TRBJ1-3|.|TRBV4-1
CASSQPGRASGNTIYF
TGCGCCAGCAGCCAACCTGGGCGGGCCTCTGGAAACACCATATATTTT
>TRBD2|TRBJ2-7|.|TRBV7-2
CASSLGLAGASYEQYF
TGTGCCAGCAGCTTAGGGCTAGCGGGGGCCTCCTACGAGCAGTACTTC
>TRBD1|TRBJ1-2|few|TRBV27
CASSPSDRANYGYTF
TGTGCCAGCAGTCCCTCAGACAGGGCTAACTATGGCTACACCTTC
>TRBD2|TRBJ2-5|.|TRBV7-2
CASSPVTSVETQYF
TGTGCCAGCAGTCCTGTAACTAGCGTCGAGACCCAGTACTTC